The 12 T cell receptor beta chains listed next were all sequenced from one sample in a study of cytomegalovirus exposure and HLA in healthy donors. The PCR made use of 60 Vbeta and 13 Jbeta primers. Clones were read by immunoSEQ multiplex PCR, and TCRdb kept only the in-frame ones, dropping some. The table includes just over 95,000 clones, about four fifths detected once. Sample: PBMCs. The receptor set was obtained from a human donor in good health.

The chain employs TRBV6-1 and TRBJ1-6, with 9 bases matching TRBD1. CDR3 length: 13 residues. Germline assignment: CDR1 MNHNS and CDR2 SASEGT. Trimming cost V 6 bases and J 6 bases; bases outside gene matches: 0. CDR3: CASRTGGNSPLHF. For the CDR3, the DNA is TGTGCCAGCAGGACAGGGGGTAATTCACCCCTCCACTTT.

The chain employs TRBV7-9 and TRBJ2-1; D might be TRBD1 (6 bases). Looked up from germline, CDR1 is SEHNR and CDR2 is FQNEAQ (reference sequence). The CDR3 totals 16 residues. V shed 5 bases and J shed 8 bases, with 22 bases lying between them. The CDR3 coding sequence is TGTGCCAGCAGCCCATTAGATGGGGGCTGGGTCGATGAGCAGTTCTTC. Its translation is CASSPLDGGWVDEQFF.

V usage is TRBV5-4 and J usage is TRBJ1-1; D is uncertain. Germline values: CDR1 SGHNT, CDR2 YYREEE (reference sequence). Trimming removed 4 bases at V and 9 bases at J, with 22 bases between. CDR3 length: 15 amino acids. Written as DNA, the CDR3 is TGTGCCAGCAGCCCCACGGGAACAGCCTCCTGCCAAGCTTTCTTT. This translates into CASSPTGTASCQAFF. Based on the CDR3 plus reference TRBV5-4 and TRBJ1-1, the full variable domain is ETGVTQSPTHLIKTRGQQVTLRCSSQSGHNTVSWYQQALGQGPQFIFQYYREEENGRGNFPPRFSGLQFPNYSSELNVNALELDDSALYLCASSPTGTASCQAFFGQGTRLTVV.

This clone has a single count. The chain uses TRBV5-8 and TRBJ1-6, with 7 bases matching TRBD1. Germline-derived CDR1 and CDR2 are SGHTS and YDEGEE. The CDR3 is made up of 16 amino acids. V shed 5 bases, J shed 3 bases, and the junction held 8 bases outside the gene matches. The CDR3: CASRRRQGGYNSPLHF. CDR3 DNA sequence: TGTGCCAGCAGACGTAGACAGGGAGGCTATAATTCACCCCTCCACTTT.

CDR3 sequence (DNA): TGCGCCAGCAGCATCGGGACAGGGCTATTTGGCAAAAACATTCAGTACTTC. Amino acids: CASSIGTGLFGKNIQYF. V is TRBV5-1 and J is TRBJ2-4, with 9 bases identical to TRBD1. In germline, CDR1 is SGHRS, CDR2 YFSETQ. Germline trimming cut 4 bases from V and 3 bases from J; bases unmatched to any gene: 11. CDR3 size: 17 residues. Using reference TRBV5-1 and TRBJ2-4 for the parts outside the CDR3, the full variable domain is KAGVTQTPRYLIKTRGQQVTLSCSPISGHRSVSWYQQTPGQGLQFLFEYFSETQRNKGNFPGRFSGRQFSNSRSEMNVSTLELGDSALYLCASSIGTGLFGKNIQYFGAGTRLSVL.

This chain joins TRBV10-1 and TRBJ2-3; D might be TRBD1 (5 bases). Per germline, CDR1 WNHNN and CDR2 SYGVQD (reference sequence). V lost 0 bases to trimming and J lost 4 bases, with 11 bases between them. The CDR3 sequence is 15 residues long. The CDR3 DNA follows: TGCGCCAGCAGTGAGTCGGGGCAGGGCCCAGATACGCAGTATTTT. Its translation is CASSESGQGPDTQYF.

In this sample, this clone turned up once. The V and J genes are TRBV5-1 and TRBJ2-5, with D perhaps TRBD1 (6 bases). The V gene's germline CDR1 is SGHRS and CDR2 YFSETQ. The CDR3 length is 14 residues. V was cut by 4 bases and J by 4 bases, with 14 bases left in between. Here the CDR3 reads CASSPYQGLETQYF. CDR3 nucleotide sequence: TGCGCCAGCAGCCCCTACCAGGGGTTAGAGACCCAGTACTTC.

CDR3 loop: CASRVITRFSEAFF. The DNA of the CDR3 is TGTGCCAGCAGAGTCATCACGCGATTTTCTGAAGCTTTCTTT. This sequence joins TRBV6-5 and TRBJ1-1; D is unresolved. V lost 6 bases and J lost 6, with 17 bases in between. This CDR3 region has 14 residues. Per germline, CDR1 MNHEY and CDR2 SVGAGI.

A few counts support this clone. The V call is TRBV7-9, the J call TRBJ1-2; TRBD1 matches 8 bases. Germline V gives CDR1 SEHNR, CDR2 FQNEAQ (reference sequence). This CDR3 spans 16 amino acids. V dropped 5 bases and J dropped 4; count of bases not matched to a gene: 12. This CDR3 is CASSMTRTGFGYGYTF. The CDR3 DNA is TGTGCCAGCAGCATGACTAGGACAGGGTTTGGCTATGGCTACACCTTC. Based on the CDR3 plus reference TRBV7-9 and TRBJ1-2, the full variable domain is DTGVSQNPRHKITKRGQNVTFRCDPISEHNRLYWYRQTLGQGPEFLTYFQNEAQLEKSRLLSDRFSAERPKGSFSTLEIQRTEQGDSAMYLCASSMTRTGFGYGYTFGSGTRLTVV.

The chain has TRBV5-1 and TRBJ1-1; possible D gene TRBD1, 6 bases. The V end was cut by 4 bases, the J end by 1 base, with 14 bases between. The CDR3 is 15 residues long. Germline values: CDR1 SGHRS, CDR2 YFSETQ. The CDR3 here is CASSARGAQNTEAFF. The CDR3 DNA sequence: TGCGCCAGCAGCGCCCGGGGGGCCCAGAACACTGAAGCTTTCTTT.

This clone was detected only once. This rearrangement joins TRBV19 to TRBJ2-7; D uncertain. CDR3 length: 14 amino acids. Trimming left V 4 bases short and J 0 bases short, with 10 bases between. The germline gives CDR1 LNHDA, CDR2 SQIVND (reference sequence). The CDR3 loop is CASSTRHVSYEQYF. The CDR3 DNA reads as TGTGCCAGTAGTACCCGACATGTCTCCTACGAGCAGTACTTC.

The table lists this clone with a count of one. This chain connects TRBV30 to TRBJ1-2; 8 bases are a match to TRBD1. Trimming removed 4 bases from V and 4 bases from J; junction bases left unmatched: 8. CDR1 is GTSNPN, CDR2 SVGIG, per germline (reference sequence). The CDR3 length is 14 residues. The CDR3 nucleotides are TGTGCCTGGACCGACGACAGGGGAGGCTATGGCTACACCTTC. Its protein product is CAWTDDRGGYGYTF.